This TCR beta chain originates from a study of blood T cell repertoires in COVID-19 (TCRdb year 2020). Context from the whole study: Collaborator samples came from the United States, Italy and Spain and covered acute and convalescent phases of COVID-19. The prospective study material was composed of cDNA or gDNA derived from T cells, B-cell-depleted T cells, or PBMCs. Deeply sampled blood TCRbeta repertoires from subjects exposed to, actively infected with, or recovered from COVID-19 were included in the dataset. The repertoires were released in a freely available public database meant as a resource for research on the immune response to SARS-CoV-2. The samples were drawn from the first 160 participants of the ongoing ImmuneRACE study and from over 950 subjects provided by 6 global collaborators. A de-identified subject ID, COVID-19 status, age in years and sex were almost always included in the sample metadata. HLA class I and class II types, where available, came from metadata supplied by the sample provider rather than from assay-based typing.

Comment on this clone: The antigen it binds to is not known. Nothing much larger sits one base from this clone, and base qualities are not available.

The collaborating institutions used their own protocols to collect whole blood in K2EDTA tubes. For TCRbeta analysis, collaborator samples were shipped as frozen whole blood, as isolated PBMCs, or as DNA extracted from either sample type. CDR1 is given as MNHEY and CDR2 as SMNVEV, both from the germline V gene (reference sequence). V and J are truncated by 6 bases and 3 bases respectively, leaving an intervening sequence of 17 bases. The CDR3, cysteine through phenylalanine, is 15 amino acids long. Only the CDR3 portion is preserved as DNA: 45 bases, with reading frame beginning at the first base. The study at large found these results: The quantity of clinical and demographic metadata differed by source and by participant and was supplied without curation.

TCRbeta CDR3 regions were amplified from genomic DNA by means of the immunoSEQ Assay, a bias-controlled multiplex PCR. From the authors' description of their analysis: The number of nucleated cells in each sample was estimated by amplification of reference gene primers within the assay. To quantify the absolute abundance of each unique TCRbeta CDR3 rearrangement, sequence reads were collapsed and filtered. For each sample, productive Simpson clonality was calculated by taking the square root of Simpson's diversity index across productive rearrangements. TCRdb provides this immuneACCESS table in a form limited to in-frame rearrangements. Some clones are lacking; in checked studies, under half of them reflect an unresolved V gene, and why the rest are absent is not known. That table supplies the V and J calls and clone size; D and trimming were determined from the DNA. The sample table lists hundreds of thousands of clones, approximately 90% of them with a count of one. The ten most abundant clones make up more than 1.4% of the sample.

Rearrangement joined TRBV27 to TRBJ1-2; the D segment could be TRBD1, given 6 matching bases. The receptor comes from a woman under 40 with active or convalescent COVID-19. Sequencing was carried out using peripheral blood. The sequenced DNA: TGTGCCAGCAGCCGCAAGACAGGCGCGGACTATGGCTACACCTTC. Its coded protein is CASSRKTGADYGYTF.